One and the same sample provided the 13 T cell receptor beta chains below, sequenced in a study of blood T cells in healthy people across ages. A second 7 to 11 cycle PCR used barcoded and J-beta primers. TCRdb redid the calling of the 5' RACE reads with MiXCR, one entry per CDR3 protein. The sample includes more than 1.4 million distinct CDR3 sequences, 42% seen only once; the top ten take 6.5% to 10%. Sample: blood. The receptors originated from a young woman in good health.

In this sample, this clonotype turned up a few times. The chain employs TRBV21-1 and TRBJ2-7; no check of the table's D call, TRBD1, against the DNA was made. TRBV21-1 is noted as a pseudogene. The CDR3 runs to 13 residues. CDR3 sequence (DNA): TGTGCCAGCAGCCCAAGCGCCGGACTGGGGCAGTACTTC. This encodes CASSPSAGLGQYF.

The DNA of the CDR3 is TGTGCCAGCAGTTTAGTATCACCCGGGGCGTTCTCCTACGAGCAGTACTTC. It yields the protein CASSLVSPGAFSYEQYF. J is TRBJ2-7 and V is TRBV28; possibly TRBD1 or TRBD2 for D (5 bases each). Trimming removed 2 bases at V and 0 bases at J, with 17 bases between. This CDR3 spans 17 amino acids. Germline V gene lookup returns CDR1 MDHEN and CDR2 SYDVKM.

The chain employs TRBV10-3 and TRBJ2-3; 9 bases are shared with TRBD2. This CDR3 is built from 14 residues. Germline CDR1 is ENHRY and CDR2 is SYGVKD. V lost 2 bases to trimming and J lost 4 bases; unmatched junction nucleotides: 1. Here the CDR3 DNA reads TGTGCCATCAGTGAGGGACTAGCGCCAGATACGCAGTATTTT. Residues: CAISEGLAPDTQYF.

On this clonotype itself: This may arise from a read error, as a much more abundant clone is one base away. The chain couples TRBV7-2 to TRBJ2-2; D gene unclear. The CDR3 contains 14 residues. Looked up from germline, CDR1 is SGHTA and CDR2 is FQGNSA. Here the CDR3 reads CACSLAGNTGELFF. The CDR3 nucleotides read TGTGCCTGCAGCTTAGCAGGGAACACCGGGGAGCTGTTTTTT.

A single count supports this clonotype. The rearrangement joins TRBV6-5 to TRBJ1-1; possible D gene TRBD1, 5 bases. The CDR3 contains 14 residues. In germline, CDR1 is MNHEY, CDR2 SVGAGI. Trimming stripped 6 bases from V and 1 base from J, with 12 bases between. CDR3 nucleotide sequence: TGTGCCAGCAGATACGGACAACCGAACACTGAAGCTTTCTTT. The encoded protein is CASRYGQPNTEAFF.

The genes are TRBV27 and TRBJ1-4; 7 nucleotides align to TRBD1. After removal of 4 bases from V and 8 bases from J, the junction contained 7 bases not matched to a gene. There are 14 residues in the CDR3. The germline V gene encodes CDR1 MNHEY and CDR2 SMNVEV (reference sequence). This chain's CDR3 is CASSSGTVYEKLFF. The CDR3 coding sequence is TGTGCCAGCAGTTCCGGGACAGTATACGAAAAACTGTTTTTT.

This clonotype was seen only a few times. The J gene is TRBJ2-4, the V gene TRBV20-1; D unclear. Trimming removed 0 bases at V and 4 bases at J, with 13 bases between. Germline CDR1 is DFQATT and CDR2 is SNEGSKA (reference sequence). The CDR3 has 15 amino acids. CDR3 coding DNA: TGCAGTGCTAGAGAAACGGGCCTCCGGAAAAACATTCAGTACTTC. Encoded protein: CSARETGLRKNIQYF.

This chain uses TRBV20-1 with TRBJ2-3, with 9 bases lining up with TRBD2. V lost 2 bases to trimming and J lost 6 bases; unmatched junction nucleotides: 6. The CDR3 runs 14 residues. Looked up from germline, CDR1 is DFQATT and CDR2 is SNEGSKA (reference sequence). CDR3 sequence reads: CSARLRGGPDTQYF. DNA of the CDR3: TGCAGTGCTAGATTGCGGGGGGGCCCCGATACGCAGTATTTT.

The table lists this clonotype with a few counts. The CDR3, as DNA: TGCAGCGTCGCCTACGCGACAGGGGGAAATCAGCCCCAGCATTTT. Its translation is CSVAYATGGNQPQHF. This chain uses TRBV29-1 with TRBJ1-5, with TRBD1 identical over 9 bases. Germline values: CDR1 SQVTM, CDR2 ANQGSEA. The CDR3 runs to 15 residues. The ends lost 6 bases at V and 4 bases at J; junction bases unmatched: 10. Full variable domain (remainder filled in from reference TRBV29-1 and TRBJ1-5): SAVISQKPSRDICQRGTSLTIQCQVDSQVTMMFWYRQQPGQSLTLIATANQGSEATYESGFVIDKFPISRPNLTFSTLTVSNMSPEDSSIYLCSVAYATGGNQPQHFGDGTRLSIL.

There are a few counts of this clonotype. The chain joins TRBV7-2 to TRBJ2-7, with unresolved D. The end of the DNA is better explained by TRBJ2-5, so the J call may be wrong. The length of the CDR3 is 15 residues. CDR1 and CDR2 from the germline V gene are SGHTA and FQGNSA. CDR3 residues: CASRLSLGPKETQYF. For the CDR3, the DNA is TGTGCCAGCCGATTATCCCTAGGTCCAAAGGAGACCCAGTACTTC.

This clonotype was seen just once. This rearrangement joins TRBV19 to TRBJ2-1; TRBD2 aligns across 7 bases. This CDR3 is built from 19 residues. Germline V gene lookup returns CDR1 LNHDA and CDR2 SQIVND (reference sequence). The ends lost 1 base at V and 5 bases at J; junction bases unmatched: 17. Written as DNA, the CDR3 is TGTGCCAGTAGTATAGTCCTTAGTCTCTCCGGGACTACCGACAATGAGCAGTTCTTC. This gives the protein CASSIVLSLSGTTDNEQFF.

In this sample, this clonotype turned up a few times. The J gene is TRBJ1-2, the V gene TRBV27; perhaps TRBD1 as D (6 bases). The germline V gene has CDR1 MNHEY and CDR2 SMNVEV (reference sequence). The V and J ends lost 3 bases and 4 bases respectively, with 21 bases between them. The CDR3 sequence is 17 residues long. CDR3 loop: CASSFNPGHRSRYGYTF. CDR3 in DNA: TGTGCCAGCAGTTTCAATCCGGGACACCGGTCCCGCTATGGCTACACCTTC.

This sequence joins TRBV20-1 and TRBJ2-1; 12 nucleotides agree with TRBD1. The DNA matches TRBJ2-7 better at its end, which makes the J call doubtful. The CDR3 has 13 residues. CDR1 and CDR2 (germline): DFQATT, SNEGSKA (reference sequence). This CDR3 is CSAGQGAPGEQYF. The CDR3 coding sequence is TGCAGTGCGGGACAGGGGGCCCCCGGTGAGCAGTACTTC.